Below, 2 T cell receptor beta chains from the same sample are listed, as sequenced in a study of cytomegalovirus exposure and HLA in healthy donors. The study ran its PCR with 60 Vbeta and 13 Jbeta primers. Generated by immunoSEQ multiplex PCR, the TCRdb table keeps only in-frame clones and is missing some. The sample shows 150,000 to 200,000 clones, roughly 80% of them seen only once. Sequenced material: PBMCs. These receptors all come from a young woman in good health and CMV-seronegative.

The CDR3 loop reads CAWSITRRGRSSYNEQFF. CDR3 coding DNA: TGTGCCTGGAGTATAACTAGACGGGGGAGGAGCTCCTACAATGAGCAGTTCTTC. V usage is TRBV30 and J usage is TRBJ2-1; possibly TRBD2 for D (6 bases). Deletions cut 2 bases from V and 0 bases from J, with 20 bases between. CDR1 is GTSNPN, CDR2 SVGIG, per germline (reference sequence). This CDR3 has 18 residues.

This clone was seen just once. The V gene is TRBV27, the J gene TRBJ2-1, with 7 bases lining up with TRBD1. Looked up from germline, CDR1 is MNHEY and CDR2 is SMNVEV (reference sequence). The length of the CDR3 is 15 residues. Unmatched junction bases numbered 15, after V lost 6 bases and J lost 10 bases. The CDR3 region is CASSPALTTGVEQFF. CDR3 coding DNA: TGTGCCAGCAGCCCAGCCCTTACAACAGGGGTGGAGCAGTTCTTC.